The source of this T cell receptor (beta chain) is a study of blood T cell repertoires in COVID-19. The overall study: Some COVID-19 samples were acute and others convalescent; all came from the United States, Italy and Spain. T cells, B-cell-depleted T cells, or PBMCs provided the cDNA or gDNA that served as material.

Per the original methods: Reference gene primer amplification in the assay estimated nucleated cell counts. TCRdb keeps only in-frame clones here, not all; method: immunoSEQ multiplex PCR. The V and J calls and the clone size are those of that table, but D and trimming were determined from the DNA. The table has roughly 68,000 clones, approximately 86% seen once. The CDR3 spans 12 residues. Trimming cost V 2 bases and J 5 bases, with 5 bases left between them. As for this clone: This specimen includes other DNA sequences encoding the same CDR3.

The material sequenced was peripheral blood. This chain joins TRBV12-3 or TRBV12-4 and TRBJ2-3, with TRBD1 as a possible D gene (5 bases). The sequence was collected from a man between 45 and 60 years old with acute or convalescent COVID-19. The CDR3: CASSLRGDTQYF. CDR3 coding DNA: TGTGCCAGCAGTTTAAGGGGAGATACGCAGTATTTT.